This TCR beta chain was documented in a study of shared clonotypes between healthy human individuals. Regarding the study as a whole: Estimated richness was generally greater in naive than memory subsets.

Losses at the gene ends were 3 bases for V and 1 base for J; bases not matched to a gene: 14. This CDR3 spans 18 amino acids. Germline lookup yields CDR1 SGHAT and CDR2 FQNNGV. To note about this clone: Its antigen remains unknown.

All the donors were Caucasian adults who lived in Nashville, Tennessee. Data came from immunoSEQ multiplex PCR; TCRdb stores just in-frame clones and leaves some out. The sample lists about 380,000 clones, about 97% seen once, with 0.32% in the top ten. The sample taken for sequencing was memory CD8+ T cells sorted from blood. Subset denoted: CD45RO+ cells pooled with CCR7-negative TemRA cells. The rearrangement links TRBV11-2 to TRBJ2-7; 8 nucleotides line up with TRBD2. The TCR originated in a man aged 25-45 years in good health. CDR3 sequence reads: CASSLSGSGGFGSYEQYF. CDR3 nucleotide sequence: TGTGCCAGCAGCTTGAGCGGGAGTGGGGGTTTTGGTTCCTACGAGCAGTACTTC.